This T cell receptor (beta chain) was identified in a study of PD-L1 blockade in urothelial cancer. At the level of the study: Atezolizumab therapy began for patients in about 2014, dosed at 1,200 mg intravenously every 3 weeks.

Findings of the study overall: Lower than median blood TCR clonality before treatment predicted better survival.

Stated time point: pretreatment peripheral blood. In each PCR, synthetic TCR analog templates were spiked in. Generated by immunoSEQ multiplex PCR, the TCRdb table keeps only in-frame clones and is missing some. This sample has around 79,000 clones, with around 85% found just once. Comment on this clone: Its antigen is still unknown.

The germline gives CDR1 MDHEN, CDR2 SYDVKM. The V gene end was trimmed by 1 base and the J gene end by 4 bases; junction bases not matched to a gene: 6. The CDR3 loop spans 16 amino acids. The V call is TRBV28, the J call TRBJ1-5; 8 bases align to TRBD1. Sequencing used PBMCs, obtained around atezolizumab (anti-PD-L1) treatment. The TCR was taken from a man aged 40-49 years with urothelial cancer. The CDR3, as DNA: TGTGCCAGCAGTTTATTTGGCAGGGGGCAGAATCAGCCCCAGCATTTT. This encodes CASSLFGRGQNQPQHF.